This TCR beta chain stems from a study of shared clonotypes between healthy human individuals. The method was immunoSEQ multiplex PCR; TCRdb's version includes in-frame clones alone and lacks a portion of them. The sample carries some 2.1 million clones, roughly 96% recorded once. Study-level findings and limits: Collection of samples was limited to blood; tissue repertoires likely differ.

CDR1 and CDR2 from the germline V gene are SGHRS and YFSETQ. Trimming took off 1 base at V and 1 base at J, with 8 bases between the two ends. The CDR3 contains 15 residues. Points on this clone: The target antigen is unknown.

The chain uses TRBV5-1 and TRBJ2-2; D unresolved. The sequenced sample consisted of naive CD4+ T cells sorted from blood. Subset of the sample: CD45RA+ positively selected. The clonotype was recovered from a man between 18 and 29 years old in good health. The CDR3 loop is CASSLSAKNTGELFF. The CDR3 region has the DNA TGCGCCAGCAGCTTGTCGGCCAAGAACACCGGGGAGCTGTTTTTT.